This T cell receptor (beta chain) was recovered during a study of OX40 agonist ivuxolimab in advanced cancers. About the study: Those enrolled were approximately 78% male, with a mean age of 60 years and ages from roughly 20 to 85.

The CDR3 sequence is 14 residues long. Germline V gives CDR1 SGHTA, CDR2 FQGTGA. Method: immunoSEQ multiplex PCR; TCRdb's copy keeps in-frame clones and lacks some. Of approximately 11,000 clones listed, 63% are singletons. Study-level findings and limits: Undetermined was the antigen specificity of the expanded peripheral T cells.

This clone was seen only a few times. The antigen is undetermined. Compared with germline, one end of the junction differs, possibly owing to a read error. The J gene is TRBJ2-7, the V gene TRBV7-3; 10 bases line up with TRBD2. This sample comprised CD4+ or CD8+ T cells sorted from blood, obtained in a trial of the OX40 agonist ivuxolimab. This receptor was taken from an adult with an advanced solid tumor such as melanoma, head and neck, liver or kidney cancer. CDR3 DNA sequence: TGTGCCAGCAGATTAACTAGCGGGATCACCCAGCAGTACTTC. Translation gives CASRLTSGITQQYF.